This T cell receptor beta chain was profiled in a study of blood T cell repertoires in COVID-19. Study information: The United States, Italy and Spain supplied acute and convalescent COVID-19 samples. PBMCs, B-cell-depleted T cells, or T cells provided the cDNA or gDNA that made up the material.

V dropped 5 bases and J dropped 6; count of bases not matched to a gene: 12. Germline loops: CDR1 LGHDT, CDR2 YNNKEL (reference sequence). The CDR3 has 16 residues. Source study methods: Estimated nucleated cell counts came from reference gene primer amplification. Produced via immunoSEQ multiplex PCR; TCRdb's table is partial and in-frame only. The V and J calls and clone size come from that table; D and trimming were worked out from the DNA. The sample holds about 240,000 clones; about 86% are singletons and the top ten take 6.2%. Material: peripheral blood. J is TRBJ2-2 and V is TRBV3-1 (or the pseudogene TRBV3-2); TRBD2 agrees at 7 bases. The receptor's source is a man aged 55 to 69 with acute or convalescent COVID-19. The CDR3 here is CASSYDEAGEAGELFF. CDR3 bases: TGTGCCAGCAGCTATGACGAGGCGGGAGAAGCCGGGGAGCTGTTTTTT.